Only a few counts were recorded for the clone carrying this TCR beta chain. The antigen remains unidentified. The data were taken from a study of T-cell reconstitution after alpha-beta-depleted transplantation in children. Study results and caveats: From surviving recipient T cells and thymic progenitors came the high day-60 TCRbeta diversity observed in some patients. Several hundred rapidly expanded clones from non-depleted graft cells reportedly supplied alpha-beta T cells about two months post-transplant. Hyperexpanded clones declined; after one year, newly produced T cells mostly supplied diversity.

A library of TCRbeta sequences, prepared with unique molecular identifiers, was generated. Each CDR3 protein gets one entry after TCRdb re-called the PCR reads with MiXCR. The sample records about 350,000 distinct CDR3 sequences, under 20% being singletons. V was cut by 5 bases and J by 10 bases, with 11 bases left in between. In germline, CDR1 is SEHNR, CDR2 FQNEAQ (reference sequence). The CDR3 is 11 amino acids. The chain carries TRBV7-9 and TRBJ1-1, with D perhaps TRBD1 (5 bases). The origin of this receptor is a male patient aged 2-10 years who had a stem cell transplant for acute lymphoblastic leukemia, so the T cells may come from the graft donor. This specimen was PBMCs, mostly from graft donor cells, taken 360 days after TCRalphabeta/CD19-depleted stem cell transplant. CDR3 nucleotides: TGTGCCAGCAGCCAGACAGATAGAGCTTTCTTT. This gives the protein CASSQTDRAFF.